This T cell receptor beta chain is drawn from a study of OX40 agonist ivuxolimab in advanced cancers. Across the whole study: Three patients showed partial responses: one hepatocellular carcinoma and two cutaneous melanoma cases.

Regarding this clone: Its antigen is unidentified.

Germline CDR1 is KGHSH and CDR2 is LQKENI. This CDR3 has 15 amino acids. Trimming stripped 3 bases from V and 5 bases from J, with 16 bases between. Notes on the study in general: In CD8+ T cells, expanded clones were on average more numerous than in CD4+.

Method: immunoSEQ multiplex PCR; TCRdb's copy keeps in-frame clones and lacks some. The sample includes tens of thousands of clones, 88% of them seen just once. The sequence derives from an adult with an advanced solid tumor such as melanoma, head and neck, liver or kidney cancer. This chain connects TRBV18 to TRBJ2-5; TRBD2 might be the D (5 bases). The sample here was CD4+ or CD8+ T cells sorted from blood, taken in a trial of the OX40 agonist ivuxolimab. The CDR3 region is CASSPMGQPGETQYF. The DNA of the CDR3 is TGTGCCAGCTCACCCATGGGCCAGCCGGGGGAGACCCAGTACTTC.